This T cell receptor (beta chain) comes out of a study of blood T cells in healthy people across ages. CDR3 size: 12 residues. The germline V and J ends were trimmed by 5 bases and 7 bases, with 9 bases remaining between them. The germline V gene has CDR1 SGHVS and CDR2 FQNEAQ. Next came a second PCR, run for about 6 to 12 cycles, which used a sample-barcoded 5' primer along with a J-beta primer mix. TCRdb itself ran the 5' RACE reads through MiXCR, one entry per CDR3 protein. This table holds roughly 1,500,000 distinct CDR3 sequences, almost 35% found once. The V and J genes are TRBV7-8 and TRBJ1-5; D remains unclear. The sample taken for sequencing was blood. The TCR was taken from a woman aged 25-40 years in good health. This CDR3 reads CASSNRGQPQHF. CDR3 coding DNA: TGTGCCAGCAGCAATCGAGGGCAGCCCCAGCATTTT.